Listed here are 19 T cell receptor beta chains from one sample, sequenced in a study of T-cell reconstitution after alpha-beta-depleted transplantation in children. A TCRbeta library incorporating unique molecular identifiers was prepared. In TCRdb, the PCR reads were re-called with MiXCR into one record per CDR3 protein. The top ten clones hold 3% to 4.5% of a sample with almost 400,000 distinct CDR3 sequences, around 20% of them seen once. The source was PBMCs from the stem cell graft donor, collected from the stem cell graft. The source of these receptors is a human donor who donated a stem cell graft to a child with acute myeloid leukemia.

The rearrangement joins TRBV30 to TRBJ2-1; D gene unclear. With 0 bases removed from V and 6 bases from J, the gap between germline ends came to 9 bases. Per germline, CDR1 GTSNPN and CDR2 SVGIG (reference sequence). The CDR3 runs to 13 residues. CDR3 amino acids: CAWSVSGINEQFF. The CDR3, as DNA: TGTGCCTGGAGTGTGAGTGGGATCAATGAGCAGTTCTTC.

This clonotype has only a few counts. The chain links TRBV20-1 to TRBJ2-4; 10 nucleotides align to TRBD2. There are 16 residues in the CDR3. CDR1 DFQATT and CDR2 SNEGSKA come from the germline V gene (reference sequence). The ends lost 6 bases at V and 3 bases at J; junction bases unmatched: 11. CDR3 nucleotides: TGCAGTGCGGCAGGACTAGCGGATTGGGGCAAAAACATTCAGTACTTC. Translated: CSAAGLADWGKNIQYF.

Many counts were recorded for this clonotype. The chain uses TRBV20-1 and TRBJ2-1; D perhaps matches TRBD1 (5 bases). Looked up from germline, CDR1 is DFQATT and CDR2 is SNEGSKA (reference sequence). Trimming shortened V by 3 bases and J by 8 bases, and 11 bases separated the two germline ends. CDR3 size: 12 residues. CDR3 region: CSASRGNHEQFF. The CDR3 DNA is TGCAGTGCTAGTAGGGGTAATCATGAGCAGTTCTTC.

This clonotype appeared a few times. V is TRBV15 and J is TRBJ2-6; 7 nucleotides match TRBD1. V dropped 8 bases and J dropped 0; count of bases not matched to a gene: 7. CDR3 length equals 16 residues. Germline assignment: CDR1 LNHNV and CDR2 YYDKDF (reference sequence). CDR3 coding DNA: TGTGCCACCTATGACAGGGCGCGCTCTGGGGCCAACGTCCTGACTTTC. Protein: CATYDRARSGANVLTF.

The chain couples TRBV20-1 to TRBJ2-5; 10 bases line up with TRBD2. Trimming at V came to 4 bases and at J to 4 bases, leaving 6 bases not matched to a gene. The germline V gene encodes CDR1 DFQATT and CDR2 SNEGSKA (reference sequence). This CDR3 has 14 amino acids. The CDR3 nucleotides read TGCAGTGCTAAAAGCGGGAGGGCCTCAGAGACCCAGTACTTC. This sequence encodes CSAKSGRASETQYF.

This clonotype turned up a few times. The chain uses TRBV4-3 and TRBJ2-7, with D maybe TRBD2 (6 bases). Germline assignment: CDR1 LGHNA and CDR2 YSLEER. This CDR3 has 13 residues. Trimming shortened V by 0 bases and J by 5 bases, and 8 bases separated the two germline ends. CDR3 bases: TGCGCCAGCAGCCAAGACTGGGGGGACGAGCAGTACTTC. Translation gives CASSQDWGDEQYF.

V gene TRBV12-3 or TRBV12-4 combines with J gene TRBJ1-4; 9 nucleotides line up with TRBD1. V lost 6 bases, J lost 6 bases, and 8 bases stayed unmatched. The CDR3 has 15 residues. The CDR3 bases are TGTGCCAGCAGATCTCAACAGGGGGCGCATGAAAAACTGTTTTTT. Translating it yields CASRSQQGAHEKLFF.

This clonotype came up many times. V is TRBV2 and J is TRBJ2-1, with TRBD2 matching 12 bases. This CDR3 spans 20 amino acids. Per the germline V gene, CDR1 is SNHLY and CDR2 is FYNNEI. V was clipped by 6 bases and J by 1 base; unmatched bases: 16. The CDR3 nucleotides are TGTGCCAGCAGCGTCCCGAACCGACTAGCGGGAGTGGTATCCTACAATGAGCAGTTCTTC. It yields the protein CASSVPNRLAGVVSYNEQFF.

This chain uses TRBV5-1 with TRBJ2-1, with TRBD2 as a possible D gene (6 bases). The CDR3 has 20 residues. CDR1 and CDR2 (germline): SGHRS, YFSETQ. The V gene lost 0 bases and the J gene lost 0 bases, with 22 bases spanning the gap. CDR3 loop: CASSLVGYGRFGSSYNEQFF. Here the CDR3 DNA reads TGCGCCAGCAGCTTGGTGGGTTATGGGAGATTCGGGAGCTCCTACAATGAGCAGTTCTTC.

The genes are TRBV20-1 and TRBJ2-7; D may match TRBD1 or TRBD2 (5 bases each). V shed 4 bases and J shed 0 bases, with 16 bases lying between them. Germline CDR1 and CDR2: DFQATT and SNEGSKA (reference sequence). CDR3 length: 15 amino acids. CDR3 coding DNA: TGCAGTGCTACCCGCCCCGGGGCCTACTCCTACGAGCAGTACTTC. It yields the protein CSATRPGAYSYEQYF.

This clonotype was found a few times. This CDR3 is CASSLVPADTQYF. The CDR3 DNA follows: TGTGCCAGCAGCTTAGTGCCGGCAGATACGCAGTATTTT. The V and J genes are TRBV7-2 and TRBJ2-3; no reliable D call. The CDR3 is 13 amino acids. The V end was cut by 1 base, the J end by 4 bases, with 6 bases between. CDR1 SGHTA and CDR2 FQGNSA come from the germline V gene.

There are many counts of this clonotype. The CDR3 loop reads CSVVMGGKGNQPQHF. The CDR3 nucleotides read TGCAGCGTTGTGATGGGGGGCAAGGGCAATCAGCCCCAGCATTTT. V is TRBV29-1 and J is TRBJ1-5, with D perhaps TRBD1 (6 bases). Per germline, CDR1 SQVTM and CDR2 ANQGSEA. This CDR3 spans 15 amino acids. Between the trimmed V and J ends, which lost 4 bases and 2 bases, there was a span of 15 bases.

The chain has TRBV11-3 and TRBJ2-1; unclear D gene. Deletions cut 2 bases from V and 10 bases from J, with 6 bases between. Germline V gene sequence: CDR1 SGHNT, CDR2 YENEEA. There are 11 residues in the CDR3. Here the CDR3 DNA reads TGTGCCAGCAGCTTAACATGGGAGCAGTTCTTC. This gives the protein CASSLTWEQFF. Filled out from reference TRBV11-3 and TRBJ2-1, the complete variable domain reads EAGVVQSPRYKIIEKKQPVAFWCNPISGHNTLYWYLQNLGQGPELLIRYENEEAVDDSQLPKDRFSAERLKGVDSTLKIQPAELGDSAVYLCASSLTWEQFFGPGTRLTVL.

There are a few counts of this clonotype. The gene calls are TRBV3-1 and TRBJ2-1, with TRBD1 matching 9 bases. CDR3 length equals 16 residues. J gave up 7 bases and V 1 base, and 8 bases lay outside the gene matches. Germline V gene sequence: CDR1 LGHDT, CDR2 YNNKEL (reference sequence). The CDR3 reads CASSQAGTGFRNEQFF. CDR3 nucleotide sequence: TGTGCCAGCAGCCAAGCCGGGACAGGGTTCAGGAATGAGCAGTTCTTC.

The chain is built from TRBV7-9 and TRBJ2-6; D gene unclear. Germline loops: CDR1 SEHNR, CDR2 FQNEAQ (reference sequence). The V end was cut by 5 bases, the J end by 0 bases, with 14 bases between. The CDR3 totals 17 residues. For the CDR3, the DNA is TGTGCCAGCAGCCCTCGATCAGGAAACTCTGGGGCCAACGTCCTGACTTTC. This codes for CASSPRSGNSGANVLTF.

The chain employs TRBV12-3 or TRBV12-4 and TRBJ2-1; 9 nucleotides agree with TRBD2. This CDR3 is 17 amino acids long. V lost 4 bases to trimming and J lost 2 bases; unmatched junction nucleotides: 9. The CDR3 spells CASSSAGAGGAYNEQFF. The CDR3 nucleotides are TGTGCCAGCAGTTCCGCAGGCGCGGGAGGGGCCTACAATGAGCAGTTCTTC.

The chain joins TRBV6-1 to TRBJ1-1, with D tentatively TRBD1 (6 bases). This CDR3 is 15 amino acids long. Trimming pared 5 bases from V and 4 bases from J, leaving 17 bases between. Germline V gene lookup returns CDR1 MNHNS and CDR2 SASEGT. CDR3 amino acids: CASSKYRDRGTEAFF. The DNA for the CDR3 is TGTGCCAGCAGTAAATACAGGGATAGGGGCACTGAAGCTTTCTTT.

This clonotype has just a few counts. The CDR3 DNA follows: TGTGCCAGCAGCACGAGAGTGGGTCCTACCCAGCAGTACTTC. This gives the protein CASSTRVGPTQQYF. The chain combines TRBV6-1 with TRBJ2-7, with D unresolved. V lost 6 bases, J lost 8 bases, and 20 bases lay in between. The CDR3 is 14 residues long. Germline V gene data show CDR1 as MNHNS and CDR2 as SASEGT.

In its sample, this clonotype was seen a few times. The chain carries TRBV12-3 or TRBV12-4 and TRBJ2-5, with 7 bases fitting TRBD2. The CDR3 consists of 14 residues. The V segment lost 2 bases and the J segment 5 bases; nucleotides outside the gene matches: 5. CDR3 DNA: TGTGCCAGCAGTTTAAGAAGCGGGACGGAGACCCAGTACTTC. It codes for CASSLRSGTETQYF.